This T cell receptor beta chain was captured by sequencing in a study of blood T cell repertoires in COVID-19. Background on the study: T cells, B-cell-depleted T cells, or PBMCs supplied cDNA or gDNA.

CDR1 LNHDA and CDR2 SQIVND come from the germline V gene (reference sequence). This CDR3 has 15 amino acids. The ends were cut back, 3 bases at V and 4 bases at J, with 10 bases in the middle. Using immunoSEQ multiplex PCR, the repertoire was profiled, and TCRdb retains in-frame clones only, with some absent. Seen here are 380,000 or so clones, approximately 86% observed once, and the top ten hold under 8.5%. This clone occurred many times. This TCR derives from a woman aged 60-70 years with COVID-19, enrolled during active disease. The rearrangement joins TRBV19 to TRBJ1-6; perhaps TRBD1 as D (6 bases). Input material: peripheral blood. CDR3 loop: CASSISTGYNSPLHF. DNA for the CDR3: TGTGCCAGTAGTATCTCAACAGGGTATAATTCACCCCTCCACTTT.